This TCR beta chain was sequenced for a study of shared clonotypes between healthy human individuals. The overall study: Each donor had three CD4 naive, three CD4 memory, two CD8 naive and one CD8 memory plate.

The length of the CDR3 is 11 residues. Terminally differentiated effector memory CD45RA+ cells were excluded from the naive CD8 cells, which were CD45RO-negative and positively selected for CCR7. To note about this clone: Its specificity is unknown.

Points from the study as a whole: With a handful of donors compared, roughly 5% of naive CD4 clonotypes were shared. The expectation was that sequencing depth would affect clonotype sharing among donors.

The repertoire was sequenced with immunoSEQ multiplex PCR; TCRdb's copy has only in-frame clones and lacks some. This table holds hundreds of thousands of clones, 95% to 96% found once. The TCR comes from a woman aged 30 to 39 in good health. Sequencing input: naive CD8+ T cells sorted from blood. The chain combines TRBV7-5 with TRBJ1-2. TRBV7-5 is assigned pseudogene status. The CDR3 DNA sequence: TGTGTCAGAAGTAGAGTAAGTGGCTACACCTTC. This translates into CVRSRVSGYTF.